What follows are 29 T cell receptor beta chains derived from one specimen sequenced in a study of shared clonotypes between healthy human individuals. Sequencing was performed with immunoSEQ multiplex PCR; in TCRdb, only in-frame clones are kept and a portion is missing. The profile shows under 1,100,000 clones, around three quarters of them singletons. The specimen sequenced was memory CD4+ T cells from PBMCs. Subset defined: CD45RA-negative fraction. Receptors originate from a man between 18 and 35 years old in good health. Some clones in this sample may be carry-over from other donors' samples.

The count of this clone is one. The chain recombines TRBV27 with TRBJ2-3, with 10 bases lining up with TRBD2. J gave up 3 bases and V 5 bases, and 11 bases lay outside the gene matches. Per the germline V gene, CDR1 is MNHEY and CDR2 is SMNVEV (reference sequence). The CDR3 extends over 17 amino acids. The CDR3 reads CASSASRLAGITDTQYF. Written as DNA, the CDR3 is TGTGCCAGCAGTGCGTCCCGACTAGCGGGTATAACAGATACGCAGTATTTT.

The chain recombines TRBV19 with TRBJ1-2, with D possibly being TRBD1 (6 bases). Germline CDR1 LNHDA, CDR2 SQIVND (reference sequence). CDR3 length: 15 residues. V gave up 1 base and J gave up 5 bases, with 14 bases separating them. The CDR3 sequence is CASSIGPGAVYGYTF. The CDR3, as DNA: TGTGCCAGTAGTATAGGCCCAGGGGCCGTTTATGGCTACACCTTC.

J is TRBJ2-1 and V is TRBV27, with 9 bases lining up with TRBD1. Trimming removed 2 bases from V and 6 bases from J; junction bases left unmatched: 2. Germline CDR1 is MNHEY and CDR2 is SMNVEV (reference sequence). The CDR3 totals 14 residues. The CDR3 spells CASSLVDRGNEQFF. CDR3 in DNA: TGTGCCAGCAGTTTAGTGGACAGGGGCAATGAGCAGTTCTTC.

The chain couples TRBV10-3 to TRBJ1-2; tentative D call: TRBD1 (6 bases). V was cut by 8 bases and J by 4 bases, with 17 bases left in between. The CDR3 is made up of 14 amino acids. Germline CDR1 and CDR2: ENHRY and SYGVKD. CDR3 sequence: CAIADGDNLYGYTF. The CDR3 nucleotides are TGTGCCATCGCAGACGGGGACAACCTCTATGGCTACACCTTC.

The chain combines TRBV6-5 with TRBJ2-1; 12 nucleotides line up with TRBD2. Germline trimming cut 6 bases from V and 4 bases from J; bases unmatched to any gene: 4. This CDR3 region has 15 residues. Germline V CDR1 and CDR2: MNHEY, SVGAGI. This chain's CDR3 is CASRLAGGQYNEQFF. The DNA of the CDR3 is TGTGCCAGCAGACTAGCGGGAGGTCAATACAATGAGCAGTTCTTC.

This chain joins TRBV7-6 and TRBJ2-7; D tentatively reads TRBD1 or TRBD2 (6 bases each). The V and J ends lost 2 bases and 2 bases respectively, with 16 bases between them. The CDR3 consists of 16 residues. The germline V gene has CDR1 SGHVS and CDR2 FNYEAQ. CDR3 DNA sequence: TGTGCCAGCAGCTTATTGGGAGGACAGACTACCTACGAGCAGTACTTC. Translated, it gives CASSLLGGQTTYEQYF.

Concerning this clone: A far larger clone is just one base off, so this is likely a read error. In the same sample, other DNA sequences code for this CDR3. J is TRBJ1-5 and V is TRBV2, with D possibly being TRBD1 (5 bases). CDR3 length: 14 residues. The germline CDR1 and CDR2 sequences are SNHLY and FYNNEI. The CDR3 nucleotides read TGTGCCAGCAGCCCGGGGGGGGAGGCTCAGCCCCAGCACTTT. It encodes CASSPGGEAQPQHF.

In this sample, this clone turned up once. This chain links TRBV18 with TRBJ1-1; perhaps TRBD1 as D (5 bases). The germline V and J ends were trimmed by 0 bases and 4 bases, with 12 bases remaining between them. Germline V gene data show CDR1 as KGHSH and CDR2 as LQKENI. The length of the CDR3 is 15 residues. The DNA for the CDR3 is TGTGCCAGCTCACCACCGTTTCTTGGGGGCACTGAAGCTTTCTTT. Protein: CASSPPFLGGTEAFF.

The chain is built from TRBV9 and TRBJ2-5, with 10 bases aligning to TRBD1. The germline gives CDR1 SGDLS, CDR2 YYNGEE. Losses at the gene ends were 4 bases for V and 5 bases for J; bases not matched to a gene: 8. This CDR3 comprises 15 residues. For the CDR3, the DNA is TGTGCCAGCAGCCCCTTCAGGACAGGGGGGGAGACCCAGTACTTC. Translating gives CASSPFRTGGETQYF.

The rearrangement links TRBV9 to TRBJ2-1, with 8 nucleotides matching TRBD1. CDR3 length: 15 amino acids. V gave up 4 bases and J gave up 8 bases; unmatched junction bases: 11. Germline V CDR1 and CDR2: SGDLS, YYNGEE. CDR3 region: CASSPSGHRGDEQFF. The CDR3 nucleotides read TGTGCCAGCAGCCCCAGCGGGCACAGGGGGGATGAGCAGTTCTTC.

The table lists this clone with a few counts. The rearrangement uses TRBV7-9 and TRBJ1-1; a weak D match, TRBD1 (6 bases). V dropped 0 bases and J dropped 4 bases, with 12 bases sitting between them. CDR3 length: 15 residues. CDR1 is SEHNR, CDR2 FQNEAQ, per germline (reference sequence). The CDR3 protein is CASSLAGGQVTEAFF. Here the CDR3 DNA reads TGTGCCAGCAGCTTAGCGGGGGGGCAGGTCACTGAAGCTTTCTTT.

V and J are TRBV7-8 and TRBJ2-7; D may be TRBD2 (6 bases). V was trimmed by 5 bases and J by 4 bases, leaving 15 bases between them. From germline, CDR1 is SGHVS and CDR2 FQNEAQ. The CDR3 has 14 amino acids. The CDR3 DNA follows: TGTGCCAGCAGCCCAAGGGGCGGGGTATACGAGCAGTACTTC. It specifies CASSPRGGVYEQYF.

The rearrangement uses TRBV5-1 and TRBJ1-3; D gene ambiguous. Deletions cut 6 bases from V and 0 bases from J, with 16 bases between. Germline CDR1 SGHRS, CDR2 YFSETQ. CDR3 size: 16 residues. As DNA, the CDR3 is TGCGCCAGCACTCTCATGCCCGTTAACTCTGGAAACACCATATATTTT. It specifies CASTLMPVNSGNTIYF.

This clone was picked up one time. This chain uses TRBV5-4 with TRBJ2-5; D perhaps matches TRBD1 (6 bases). With 7 bases removed from V and 0 bases from J, the gap between germline ends came to 7 bases. Germline loops: CDR1 SGHNT, CDR2 YYREEE (reference sequence). The CDR3 is 12 residues long. CDR3 bases: TGTGCCAGCGGGGACAACCAAGAGACCCAGTACTTC. Its translation is CASGDNQETQYF.

This clone was detected once. DNA of the CDR3: TGTGCCAGCAGCTTAGGGGAAAGAAACTATGGCTACACCTTC. This translates into CASSLGERNYGYTF. The chain is built from TRBV7-8 and TRBJ1-2; D is unresolved. V lost 1 base to trimming and J lost 2 bases, with 8 bases between them. The CDR3 runs 14 residues. In germline, CDR1 is SGHVS, CDR2 FQNEAQ.

The chain recombines TRBV7-2 with TRBJ2-5; D not certain. The CDR3 consists of 14 residues. CDR1 SGHTA and CDR2 FQGNSA come from the germline V gene. Trimming stripped 1 base from V and 4 bases from J, with 10 bases between. The CDR3 region is CASSLVPRGETQYF. The CDR3 nucleotides read TGTGCCAGCAGCTTAGTCCCCAGAGGAGAGACCCAGTACTTC. Together with reference TRBV7-2 and TRBJ2-5, the CDR3 gives the full variable domain: GAGVSQSPSNKVTEKGKDVELRCDPISGHTALYWYRQSLGQGLEFLIYFQGNSAPDKSGLPSDRFSAERTGGSVSTLTIQRTQQEDSAVYLCASSLVPRGETQYFGPGTRLLVL.

The chain recombines TRBV6-6 with TRBJ2-2, with D tentatively TRBD1 (5 bases). The CDR3 totals 12 residues. Germline V lookup: CDR1 MNHNY, CDR2 SVGAGI (reference sequence). Deletions cut 6 bases from V and 5 bases from J, with 7 bases between. CDR3 residues: CASSDRTGELFF. The CDR3 DNA sequence: TGTGCCAGCAGCGACAGAACCGGGGAGCTGTTTTTT.

This clone appeared a single time. The chain recombines TRBV11-2 with TRBJ2-5; 8 bases fit TRBD2. This CDR3 spans 13 amino acids. V was clipped by 4 bases and J by 5 bases; unmatched bases: 3. CDR1 and CDR2 (germline): SGHAT, FQNNGV. The CDR3 bases are TGTGCCAGCAGCTCAGGACTAGCTGAGACCCAGTACTTC. As protein: CASSSGLAETQYF.

The chain employs TRBV5-6 and TRBJ2-5, with 9 nucleotides matching TRBD1. CDR1 is SGHDT and CDR2 is YYEEEE in the germline V gene. The V and J ends lost 4 bases and 7 bases, in that order; junction bases with no gene match: 5. The CDR3 is made up of 13 amino acids. The CDR3 DNA sequence: TGTGCCAGCAGCCCGGGACAGGGAAGGACCCAGTACTTC. It encodes CASSPGQGRTQYF.

This clone was detected a few times. The V call is TRBV14, the J call TRBJ2-5; D not resolved. Germline CDR1 is SGHDN and CDR2 is FVKESK. V was pared by 1 base and J by 4 bases, with 10 bases between. This CDR3 has 14 residues. The CDR3 coding sequence is TGTGCCAGCAGCCAAGGTCAGATTGTAGAGACCCAGTACTTC. Translating gives CASSQGQIVETQYF.

The J gene is TRBJ2-1, the V gene TRBV29-1; 7 bases map to TRBD2. CDR1 SQVTM and CDR2 ANQGSEA come from the germline V gene. This CDR3 has 14 residues. With 6 bases clipped from V and 7 bases from J, the junction kept 12 bases outside the gene matches. The DNA for the CDR3 is TGCAGCGTCGAAAGCGGGACCGGAGGGAATGAGCAGTTCTTC. Its protein is CSVESGTGGNEQFF.

The chain uses TRBV27 and TRBJ2-5; D is unresolved. The V end lost 2 bases, the J end lost 5 bases, and 9 bases lay between the germline ends. The CDR3 is 13 residues long. Germline V gives CDR1 MNHEY, CDR2 SMNVEV (reference sequence). The DNA of the CDR3 is TGTGCCAGCAGTTTAGAAGGGTCGGAGACCCAGTACTTC. Translated: CASSLEGSETQYF.

This clone was seen a handful of times. The rearrangement joins TRBV7-2 to TRBJ1-2; 9 positions agree with TRBD1. Germline V CDR1 and CDR2: SGHTA, FQGNSA. Trimming took 0 bases from V and 2 from J; bases not matched to a gene: 4. The CDR3 has 16 residues. CDR3 sequence: CASSLAGQGGNYGYTF. The CDR3 DNA reads as TGTGCCAGCAGCTTAGCGGGACAGGGTGGGAACTATGGCTACACCTTC.

The chain recombines TRBV7-3 with TRBJ1-2; D unclear. The CDR3 has 14 amino acids. The V end lost 5 bases, the J end lost 8 bases, and 18 bases lay between the germline ends. In germline, CDR1 is SGHTA, CDR2 FQGTGA. CDR3 amino acids: CASSLTGLDSGYTF. Written as DNA, the CDR3 is TGTGCCAGCAGCCTCACCGGGCTGGATTCGGGCTACACCTTC. Full variable domain (remainder filled in from reference TRBV7-3 and TRBJ1-2): GAGVSQTPSNKVTEKGKYVELRCDPISGHTALYWYRQSLGQGPEFLIYFQGTGAADDSGLPNDRFFAVRPEGSVSTLKIQRTERGDSAVYLCASSLTGLDSGYTFGSGTRLTVV.

This sequence joins TRBV27 and TRBJ2-2, with a tentative D call TRBD2 (5 bases). This CDR3 spans 14 amino acids. V dropped 3 bases and J dropped 4 bases, with 9 bases sitting between them. In germline, CDR1 is MNHEY, CDR2 SMNVEV (reference sequence). CDR3 coding DNA: TGTGCCAGCAGTTTCGGACTCCTCACCGGGGAGCTGTTTTTT. It specifies CASSFGLLTGELFF.

The V and J genes are TRBV19 and TRBJ2-5, with 12 bases fitting TRBD2. The end of the DNA is better explained by TRBJ2-7, so the J call may be wrong. Germline CDR1 reads LNHDA; CDR2 reads SQIVND (reference sequence). The length of the CDR3 is 15 residues. CDR3 coding DNA: TGTGCCAGTAGTCCGGGACTAGCGGGCGGTTACGAGCAGTACTTC. It specifies CASSPGLAGGYEQYF.

The chain combines TRBV10-1 with TRBJ2-4; possible D gene TRBD1, 8 bases. V was clipped by 8 bases and J by 2 bases, with 16 bases between them. Germline V lookup: CDR1 WNHNN, CDR2 SYGVQD (reference sequence). This CDR3 has 15 amino acids. The CDR3, as DNA: TGCGCCAGCCCCAGGGGGCGGGAGTCCAAAAACATTCAGTACTTC. Protein sequence: CASPRGRESKNIQYF.

Points on this clone: A much larger clone lies one base from this, so it may be a read error. At the DNA level, this CDR3 is encoded by other sequences in the same sample as well. V gene TRBV6-5 combines with J gene TRBJ2-7; 7 bases are shared with TRBD1. The germline V gene has CDR1 MNHEY and CDR2 SVGAGI. The CDR3 has 15 amino acids. V dropped 0 bases and J dropped 0; count of bases not matched to a gene: 2. Here the CDR3 DNA reads TGTGCCAGCAGTTACTCGAGACAGGGCTCCTACGAGCAGTACTTC. Translating gives CASSYSRQGSYEQYF.

The gene calls are TRBV7-3 and TRBJ1-2; a possible D gene is TRBD1 (5 bases). The ends were cut back, 5 bases at V and 7 bases at J, with 14 bases in the middle. The germline V gene encodes CDR1 SGHTA and CDR2 FQGTGA. This CDR3 has 13 residues. The CDR3 reads CASSTGGAGGYTF. The DNA of the CDR3 is TGTGCCAGCAGCACCGGTGGGGCGGGTGGCTACACCTTC.